The sequence of this T cell receptor (beta chain) was determined in a study of blood T cell repertoires in COVID-19. Study background: Samples taken during acute and convalescent COVID-19 were collected in the United States, Italy and Spain. PBMCs, B-cell-depleted T cells, or T cells were the source of the cDNA or gDNA that made up the material.

The V segment lost 5 bases and the J segment 2 bases; nucleotides outside the gene matches: 6. Germline-derived CDR1 and CDR2 are SGHTA and FQGNSA. The CDR3 has 16 amino acids. Study processing details: By means of reference gene primer amplification, nucleated cell counts were estimated. The method was immunoSEQ multiplex PCR; TCRdb's version includes in-frame clones alone and lacks a portion of them. V, J and clone size reflect that table, while D and trimming were determined from the DNA. The sample holds 150,000 to 200,000 clones; over 75% are singletons and the top ten take about 28%. The chain uses TRBV7-2 and TRBJ2-6; TRBD1 aligns across 7 bases. The sample consisted of peripheral blood. The clonotype originates from a woman aged 70 to 79 with acute or convalescent COVID-19. In DNA form, the CDR3 reads TGTGCCAGCAGCGTAAAAACAGGGGCTGGGGCCAACGTCCTGACTTTC. It codes for CASSVKTGAGANVLTF.